This T cell receptor beta chain was recovered during a study of neurological immune-mediated disorders. This clonotype appeared many times. The antigen is undetermined. MiXCR, applied by TCRdb to the 5' RACE reads, yields one record per CDR3 protein. Of roughly 70,000 distinct CDR3 sequences detected, 3% to 5% appear once; the ten largest clones hold under 1.5%. Study results and caveats: It was the repertoires of 18 of 34 multiple sclerosis patients that phylogenetic grouping placed in one related-CDR3 cluster, which is a possible signature.

The clonotype comes from a man in his thirties or forties with multiple sclerosis. The specimen was PBMCs.

Here the CDR3 DNA reads TGCAGCGTTGAAGCGGGACAGGGGTGGGACAATGAGCAGTTCTTC. Protein product: CSVEAGQGWDNEQFF. The J gene is TRBJ2-1, the V gene TRBV29-1, with TRBD1 identical over 10 bases. The CDR3 is 15 residues long. CDR1 is SQVTM and CDR2 is ANQGSEA in the germline V gene. The V segment lost 1 base and the J segment 5 bases; nucleotides outside the gene matches: 5.